A single sample is the source of the 10 T cell receptor beta chains below, sequenced in a study of cytomegalovirus exposure and HLA in healthy donors. Primers: 60 Vbeta forward and 13 Jbeta reverse. Sequencing used immunoSEQ multiplex PCR; TCRdb keeps in-frame clones, though not all of them. Found here are around 110,000 clones, 55% to 80% of them singletons; the top ten hold roughly 2.4%. Material for sequencing was PBMCs. All receptors come from a woman aged 25 to 39 in good health and CMV-seronegative.

CDR3 protein: CSVGDRGSYEQYF. CDR3 bases: TGCAGCGTTGGTGATAGGGGAAGCTACGAGCAGTACTTC. The rearrangement links TRBV29-1 to TRBJ2-7, with TRBD1 as a possible D gene (5 bases). CDR1 is SQVTM and CDR2 is ANQGSEA in the germline V gene. V lost 4 bases and J lost 3, with 13 bases in between. This CDR3 has 13 amino acids.

This clone has only a few counts. This rearrangement joins TRBV15 to TRBJ2-1, with a possible D match to TRBD2 (5 bases). Germline V lookup: CDR1 LNHNV, CDR2 YYDKDF (reference sequence). Trimming took off 1 base at V and 0 bases at J, with 7 bases between the two ends. The CDR3 is made up of 15 amino acids. In DNA form, the CDR3 reads TGTGCCACCAGCAGAGCGGGGAACTCCTACAATGAGCAGTTCTTC. Translated, it gives CATSRAGNSYNEQFF.

The rearrangement uses TRBV2 and TRBJ2-7; D unclear. Germline V gives CDR1 SNHLY, CDR2 FYNNEI. Trimming removed 1 base at V and 3 bases at J, with 13 bases between. The CDR3 has 15 residues. The CDR3 DNA is TGTGCCAGCAGTGAAGTTAGCCTCCTGGGCTACGAGCAGTACTTC. Translating gives CASSEVSLLGYEQYF.

The chain has TRBV6-5 and TRBJ2-7, with D perhaps TRBD2 (5 bases). The V gene lost 5 bases and the J gene lost 3 bases, with 17 bases spanning the gap. The CDR3 length is 15 residues. Germline V lookup: CDR1 MNHEY, CDR2 SVGAGI. CDR3: CASSRSLGPNYEQYF. As DNA, the CDR3 is TGTGCCAGCAGTAGATCACTAGGCCCCAACTACGAGCAGTACTTC.

This chain uses TRBV19 with TRBJ2-1, with D possibly being TRBD2 (5 bases). Trimming stripped 5 bases from V and 4 bases from J, with 21 bases between. The CDR3 covers 17 residues. The germline V gene encodes CDR1 LNHDA and CDR2 SQIVND (reference sequence). The CDR3 DNA is TGTGCCAGTAGTCCCCAGAGTGGTGTGGGAGCATACAATGAGCAGTTCTTC. It codes for CASSPQSGVGAYNEQFF. Using reference TRBV19 and TRBJ2-1 for the parts outside the CDR3, the full variable domain is DGGITQSPKYLFRKEGQNVTLSCEQNLNHDAMYWYRQDPGQGLRLIYYSQIVNDFQKGDIAEGYSVSREKKESFPLTVTSAQKNPTAFYLCASSPQSGVGAYNEQFFGPGTRLTVL.

This chain joins TRBV18 and TRBJ2-1, with D perhaps matching TRBD1 (6 bases). V lost 6 bases to trimming and J lost 0 bases, with 12 bases between them. The CDR3 totals 15 residues. The V gene's germline CDR1 is KGHSH and CDR2 LQKENI. For the CDR3, the DNA is TGTGCCAGCTCTCGCACAGGGATCTCCTACAATGAGCAGTTCTTC. It specifies CASSRTGISYNEQFF.

The chain links TRBV15 to TRBJ1-1, with a possible D match to TRBD1 (6 bases). CDR1 and CDR2 from the germline V gene are LNHNV and YYDKDF (reference sequence). The CDR3 is 16 residues long. With 3 bases removed from V and 3 bases from J, the gap between germline ends came to 17 bases. The CDR3 spells CATSRQGRQDYTEAFF. CDR3 nucleotide sequence: TGTGCCACCAGCAGGCAGGGGCGGCAGGATTACACTGAAGCTTTCTTT.

The chain carries TRBV25-1 and TRBJ2-7, with 7 positions matching TRBD2. Germline CDR1 is MGHDK and CDR2 is SYGVNS. The junction had 8 bases not matched to a gene; V was cut back by 6 bases and J by 0 bases. The CDR3 is 15 amino acids. The CDR3 region is CASSVSGPASYEQYF. In DNA, the CDR3 is TGTGCCAGCAGCGTTAGCGGGCCCGCCTCCTACGAGCAGTACTTC.

The V gene is TRBV7-3, the J gene TRBJ2-2; 12 nucleotides line up with TRBD1. The CDR3 extends over 16 amino acids. Trimming cost V 6 bases and J 8 bases; bases outside gene matches: 10. The germline V gene has CDR1 SGHTA and CDR2 FQGTGA. CDR3 loop: CASRPAGTGGSGELFF. CDR3 DNA sequence: TGTGCCAGCAGACCGGCCGGGACAGGGGGCAGTGGGGAGCTGTTTTTT.

In its sample, this clone was seen a few times. V usage is TRBV9 and J usage is TRBJ1-5; D is possibly TRBD1 (5 bases). Germline V gene sequence: CDR1 SGDLS, CDR2 YYNGEE. The V end lost 2 bases, the J end lost 7 bases, and 13 bases lay between the germline ends. The length of the CDR3 is 14 residues. Here the CDR3 reads CASSVDSGVQPQHF. The CDR3 DNA sequence: TGTGCCAGCAGCGTCGACAGCGGGGTCCAGCCCCAGCATTTT.